The clone carrying this TCR beta chain was recorded once. Its cognate antigen is unknown. Germline CDR1 is SGHTA and CDR2 is FQGNSA. CDR3 length equals 14 residues. The V and J ends lost 6 bases and 5 bases respectively, with 13 bases between them. This sample was taken from a study of T cell responses to AZD1222 COVID-19 vaccine. Profiling relied on immunoSEQ multiplex PCR, and the TCRdb table lists in-frame clones only, not all of them. Among fewer than 200,000 clones listed, around nine tenths were seen once. Study-level points and caveats: Recipients of AZD1222 seropositive at baseline numbered only 6 or 7. Repertoire sampling happened only post peak T cell response. Mostly white British, mostly female donors; authors suggested clonal diversity may be underestimated.

The sequence came from an adult who received the AZD1222 COVID-19 vaccine. The chain combines TRBV7-2 with TRBJ1-4; D perhaps matches TRBD1 (5 bases). The source material was peripheral blood, sampled 28 days after the second AZD1222 dose. CDR3 bases: TGTGCCAGCAGGGGGGGTGGGACGAATGAAAAACTGTTTTTT. Its protein product is CASRGGGTNEKLFF.